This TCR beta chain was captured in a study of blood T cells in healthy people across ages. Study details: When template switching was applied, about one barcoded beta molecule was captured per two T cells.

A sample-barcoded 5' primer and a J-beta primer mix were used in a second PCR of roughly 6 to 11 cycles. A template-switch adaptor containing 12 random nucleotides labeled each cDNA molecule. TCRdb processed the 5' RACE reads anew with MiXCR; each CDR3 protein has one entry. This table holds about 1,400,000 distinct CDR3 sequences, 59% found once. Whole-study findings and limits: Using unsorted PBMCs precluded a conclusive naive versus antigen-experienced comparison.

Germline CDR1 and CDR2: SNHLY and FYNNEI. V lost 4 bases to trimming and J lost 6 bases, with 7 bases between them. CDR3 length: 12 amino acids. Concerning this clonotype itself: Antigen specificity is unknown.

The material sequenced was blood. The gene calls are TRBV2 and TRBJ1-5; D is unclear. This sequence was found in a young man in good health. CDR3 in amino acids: CASSVDIQPQHF. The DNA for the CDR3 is TGTGCCAGCAGTGTGGATATTCAGCCCCAGCATTTT. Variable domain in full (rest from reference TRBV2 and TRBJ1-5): EPEVTQTPSHQVTQMGQEVILRCVPISNHLYFYWYRQILGQKVEFLVSFYNNEISEKSEIFDDQFSVERPDGSNFTLKIRSTKLEDSAMYFCASSVDIQPQHFGDGTRLSIL.